This TCR beta chain was sequenced for a study of immune cell composition in non-small cell lung cancer. Unmatched junction bases numbered 8, after V lost 4 bases and J lost 4 bases. The CDR3 has 15 residues. Germline values: CDR1 MNHNS, CDR2 SASEGT. Assay: immunoSEQ multiplex PCR; the TCRdb copy retains only in-frame clones and omits some. The sample holds a few thousand clones, 55% to 75% seen once. Study findings and constraints: Overall clonality, unlike maximal tumour-associated clone frequency, did not predict TIL reactivity. Tumour-reactive clones were not shown to match dominant in vivo tumour clones.

In the case of this clone: Its specificity is not known.

The sequence was collected from a human donor with non-small cell lung cancer. This chain links TRBV6-1 with TRBJ2-7, with 9 bases identical to TRBD1. Sequences were obtained from lung tumor tissue. The CDR3 sequence: CASSAGTGLEYEQYF. The CDR3 region has the DNA TGTGCCAGCAGTGCCGGGACAGGGTTAGAGTACGAGCAGTACTTC.